A single sample is the source of the 31 T cell receptor beta chains below, sequenced in a study of T cell repertoires in cytomegalovirus infection. From the reads, TCRdb called clonotypes with MiXCR, one entry per CDR3 protein. The repertoire holds some 300,000 distinct CDR3 sequences, with around 13% as singletons. Sequenced sample: PBMCs. The receptor source for this set is a human donor in good health (CMV status not recorded). Some clones in this sample may be carry-over from other donors' samples.

The rearrangement links TRBV20-1 to TRBJ2-1; TRBD2 matches at 7 bases. Germline loops: CDR1 DFQATT, CDR2 SNEGSKA (reference sequence). The trim removed 5 bases at V and 3 bases at J, leaving 13 bases unmatched. CDR3 length: 16 amino acids. The CDR3: CSAPYGGKKNYNEQFF. The CDR3 coding sequence is TGCAGTGCTCCATACGGGGGGAAGAAAAACTACAATGAGCAGTTCTTC.

This clonotype was seen repeatedly, ten times or more. The chain has TRBV6-5 and TRBJ2-3; D assignment may be TRBD1 or TRBD2 (5 bases each). The CDR3 extends over 14 amino acids. CDR1 is MNHEY, CDR2 SVGAGI, per germline. Trimming took off 6 bases at V and 0 bases at J, with 10 bases between the two ends. The CDR3 loop is CASRGPQSTDTQYF. For the CDR3, the DNA is TGTGCCAGCAGGGGACCGCAGAGCACAGATACGCAGTATTTT.

This clonotype was seen a few times. V and J are TRBV29-1 and TRBJ2-7, with TRBD1 matching 10 bases. The CDR3 consists of 14 residues. V was pared by 4 bases and J by 2 bases, with 5 bases of the junction left unmatched. Germline CDR1 is SQVTM and CDR2 is ANQGSEA. For the CDR3, the DNA is TGCAGCGTTGCAGGGGACAGGGGCCCCTACGAGCAGTACTTC. It codes for CSVAGDRGPYEQYF.

Only a few counts were recorded for this clonotype. V and J are TRBV29-1 and TRBJ2-5, with D possibly being TRBD1 or TRBD2 (5 bases each). Germline V gene lookup returns CDR1 SQVTM and CDR2 ANQGSEA. The CDR3 is made up of 13 amino acids. V shed 4 bases and J shed 7 bases, with 16 bases lying between them. CDR3 amino acids: CSVVWGEQGTQYF. Here the CDR3 DNA reads TGCAGCGTTGTCTGGGGAGAGCAGGGGACCCAGTACTTC.

This clonotype was observed many times. The genes are TRBV7-2 and TRBJ2-5; no reliable D call. The germline gives CDR1 SGHTA, CDR2 FQGNSA. Trimming left V 2 bases short and J 0 bases short, with 19 bases between. The CDR3 covers 18 residues. The CDR3 reads CASSLTGPRTAYQETQYF. CDR3 DNA sequence: TGTGCCAGCAGCTTAACTGGTCCCCGTACGGCGTACCAAGAGACCCAGTACTTC. The full variable domain, its missing parts supplied by reference TRBV7-2 and TRBJ2-5, is GAGVSQSPSNKVTEKGKDVELRCDPISGHTALYWYRQSLGQGLEFLIYFQGNSAPDKSGLPSDRFSAERTGGSVSTLTIQRTQQEDSAVYLCASSLTGPRTAYQETQYFGPGTRLLVL.

This clonotype was found many times. V is TRBV7-2 and J is TRBJ1-2; 7 positions match TRBD1. The CDR3 spans 16 residues. V lost 3 bases to trimming and J lost 4 bases; unmatched junction nucleotides: 11. CDR1 SGHTA and CDR2 FQGNSA come from the germline V gene. The CDR3 nucleotides are TGTGCCAGCAGCTTGACAGGGTTCCCTTCAACCTATGGCTACACCTTC. Translation: CASSLTGFPSTYGYTF.

This rearrangement joins TRBV13 to TRBJ2-1; the D call may be TRBD1 or TRBD2 (6 bases each). Trimming cost V 7 bases and J 4 bases, with 11 bases left between them. CDR1 PRHDT and CDR2 FYEKMQ come from the germline V gene (reference sequence). There are 13 residues in the CDR3. CDR3 amino acids: CASTGAPYNEQFF. CDR3 nucleotides: TGTGCCAGCACGGGGGCGCCGTACAATGAGCAGTTCTTC.

This clonotype came up a few times. The genes are TRBV14 and TRBJ2-7; 11 bases align to TRBD2. This CDR3 comprises 16 residues. From germline, CDR1 is SGHDN and CDR2 FVKESK. V lost 3 bases to trimming and J lost 0 bases; unmatched junction nucleotides: 4. This CDR3 reads CASSQGLAANSYEQYF. CDR3 bases: TGTGCCAGCAGCCAGGGACTAGCGGCAAACTCCTACGAGCAGTACTTC.

This chain uses TRBV12-3 or TRBV12-4 with TRBJ1-2; D gene ambiguous. V gave up 5 bases and J gave up 2 bases, with 9 bases separating them. The CDR3 spans 13 residues. CDR3 nucleotides: TGTGCCAGCAGTGGAGACGCAAACTATGGCTACACCTTC. Translation gives CASSGDANYGYTF.

This clonotype has a count of ten or more. The chain recombines TRBV11-1 with TRBJ1-1; no reliable D call. Trimming removed 4 bases from V and 4 bases from J, with 10 bases in between. Germline CDR1 and CDR2: SGHAT and FQDESV (reference sequence). This CDR3 has 13 amino acids. CDR3 nucleotide sequence: TGTGCCAGCAGCTCAGAACGGATCACTGAAGCTTTCTTT. Translation gives CASSSERITEAFF.

This clonotype has only a few counts. The chain employs TRBV5-1 and TRBJ2-1; D remains unclear. In germline, CDR1 is SGHRS, CDR2 YFSETQ. V was cut by 0 bases and J by 1 base, with 11 bases left in between. The CDR3 contains 16 residues. The CDR3 here is CASSLEGSTSYNEQFF. In DNA form, the CDR3 reads TGCGCCAGCAGCTTGGAAGGCAGCACTTCCTACAATGAGCAGTTCTTC. Filled out from reference TRBV5-1 and TRBJ2-1, the complete variable domain reads KAGVTQTPRYLIKTRGQQVTLSCSPISGHRSVSWYQQTPGQGLQFLFEYFSETQRNKGNFPGRFSGRQFSNSRSEMNVSTLELGDSALYLCASSLEGSTSYNEQFFGPGTRLTVL.

V usage is TRBV7-2 and J usage is TRBJ1-5; D perhaps matches TRBD1 (6 bases). V was cut by 1 base and J by 4 bases, with 11 bases left in between. Germline CDR1 is SGHTA and CDR2 is FQGNSA. The CDR3 sequence is 15 residues long. This CDR3 reads CASSLDGQLNQPQHF. The CDR3 nucleotides read TGTGCCAGCAGCTTAGATGGACAGTTAAATCAGCCCCAGCATTTT.

J is TRBJ1-1 and V is TRBV7-9; possibly TRBD1 for D (5 bases). The CDR3 loop spans 15 amino acids. Trimming stripped 5 bases from V and 2 bases from J, with 15 bases between. Germline CDR1 and CDR2: SEHNR and FQNEAQ (reference sequence). CDR3: CASSLQGTVNTEAFF. CDR3 sequence (DNA): TGTGCCAGCAGCCTCCAGGGAACAGTTAACACTGAAGCTTTCTTT.

This clonotype occurred a few times. This chain joins TRBV14 and TRBJ2-7; D not resolved. Germline V lookup: CDR1 SGHDN, CDR2 FVKESK. Trimming removed 0 bases from V and 2 bases from J, with 11 bases in between. This CDR3 has 15 residues. The DNA of the CDR3 is TGTGCCAGCAGCCAAGAGATCGGGTCCCCCTACGAGCAGTACTTC. It specifies CASSQEIGSPYEQYF.

Details on this clonotype: Since a much larger clone is just one base distant, this may be a read error. In nucleotides, the CDR3 is TGTGCCAGCAGTTCGGGGTCAGGGGCCTACGAGCAGTACTTC. Residues: CASSSGSGAYEQYF. The J gene is TRBJ2-7, the V gene TRBV12-3 or TRBV12-4; D may be TRBD1 (6 bases). The CDR3 loop spans 14 amino acids. V gave up 4 bases and J gave up 2 bases, with 12 bases separating them.

The chain recombines TRBV6-2 or TRBV6-3 with TRBJ2-2; D unclear. Trimming took 8 bases from V and 6 from J, leaving 7 bases between them. The germline gives CDR1 MNHEY, CDR2 SVGEGT. The CDR3 runs to 11 residues. The CDR3 reads CASRWSGELFF. CDR3 DNA: TGTGCCAGCCGTTGGTCCGGGGAGCTGTTTTTT.

This clonotype was recorded at least ten times. The chain links TRBV19 to TRBJ2-5; TRBD2 aligns across 14 bases. The germline CDR1 and CDR2 sequences are LNHDA and SQIVND (reference sequence). CDR3 size: 13 residues. This chain's CDR3 is CATGLAGAETQYF. In DNA form, the CDR3 reads TGTGCTACGGGACTAGCGGGAGCTGAGACCCAGTACTTC.

At least ten counts were recorded for this clonotype. The chain recombines TRBV28 with TRBJ2-7, with TRBD2 matching over 8 bases. Germline trimming cut 2 bases from V and 6 bases from J; bases unmatched to any gene: 3. Germline values: CDR1 MDHEN, CDR2 SYDVKM. The CDR3 loop spans 13 amino acids. The CDR3 here is CASSLAGGGEQYF. CDR3 coding DNA: TGTGCCAGCAGTTTAGCGGGAGGTGGCGAGCAGTACTTC.

At least ten counts were recorded for this clonotype. The DNA for the CDR3 is TGCAGTGCTAGACAAGGGACTAGCCGAGGCAATGAGCAGTTCTTC. Protein product: CSARQGTSRGNEQFF. V is TRBV20-1 and J is TRBJ2-1; 9 bases map to TRBD2. Germline assignment: CDR1 DFQATT and CDR2 SNEGSKA (reference sequence). J was trimmed by 6 bases and V by 2 bases; bases with no gene match: 8. The CDR3 has 15 residues.

This clonotype was recorded at least ten times. This chain connects TRBV12-3 or TRBV12-4 to TRBJ2-1, with 9 bases fitting TRBD1. The junction had 8 bases not matched to a gene; V was cut back by 6 bases and J by 5 bases. This CDR3 has 15 amino acids. CDR3 DNA: TGTGCCAGCAGCAATGACAGGGGGTGGGACAATGAGCAGTTCTTC. Protein sequence: CASSNDRGWDNEQFF.

CDR3 protein: CASSQDRDGANYGYTF. DNA of the CDR3: TGCGCCAGCAGCCAGGACAGGGACGGGGCTAACTATGGCTACACCTTC. V is TRBV4-1 and J is TRBJ1-2, with 8 bases identical to TRBD1. The ends lost 3 bases at V and 0 bases at J; junction bases unmatched: 6. Germline CDR1 is MGHRA and CDR2 is YSYEKL. The CDR3 runs to 16 residues.

This clonotype has a handful of counts. V usage is TRBV20-1 and J usage is TRBJ2-5; D possibly corresponds to TRBD2 (6 bases). The V end was cut by 4 bases, the J end by 7 bases, with 16 bases between. This CDR3 spans 13 amino acids. Germline V lookup: CDR1 DFQATT, CDR2 SNEGSKA (reference sequence). For the CDR3, the DNA is TGCAGTGCTAAAGGGACTCCCATAGGGACCCAGTACTTC. Translation gives CSAKGTPIGTQYF.

The V and J genes are TRBV4-1 and TRBJ2-4, with TRBD2 identical over 8 bases. With V trimmed by 1 base and J by 7 bases, 0 bases remained unmatched. Germline CDR1 and CDR2: MGHRA and YSYEKL. This CDR3 is built from 13 residues. The CDR3 nucleotides are TGCGCCAGCAGCCAAGCTAGCGGGAACATTCAGTACTTC. It codes for CASSQASGNIQYF.

This clonotype was seen repeatedly, ten times or more. This chain connects TRBV7-2 to TRBJ2-3; D ambiguous. The germline V and J ends were trimmed by 4 bases and 2 bases, with 10 bases remaining between them. The length of the CDR3 is 14 residues. Germline CDR1 is SGHTA and CDR2 is FQGNSA. CDR3 loop: CASSSALYTDTQYF. In DNA form, the CDR3 reads TGTGCCAGCAGCTCCGCCCTATACACAGATACGCAGTATTTT.

This clonotype appeared many times. The J gene is TRBJ1-2, the V gene TRBV19, with 7 bases aligning to TRBD1. V gave up 5 bases and J gave up 4 bases; unmatched junction bases: 10. Germline loops: CDR1 LNHDA, CDR2 SQIVND (reference sequence). CDR3 size: 15 residues. The CDR3 DNA reads as TGTGCCAGTAGTCCACGCCCCGGGACAGTCTATGGCTACACCTTC. Encoded protein: CASSPRPGTVYGYTF.

There are a few counts of this clonotype. This chain joins TRBV12-3 or TRBV12-4 and TRBJ1-3, with 11 bases identical to TRBD1. The junction had 2 bases not matched to a gene; V was cut back by 3 bases and J by 7 bases. This CDR3 is built from 14 residues. In DNA form, the CDR3 reads TGTGCCAGCAGTTTGAGGACAGGGGGCAACACCATATATTTT. This codes for CASSLRTGGNTIYF.

The J gene is TRBJ1-2, the V gene TRBV2, with D tentatively TRBD1 (5 bases). V lost 7 bases to trimming and J lost 5 bases, with 17 bases between them. This CDR3 contains 14 residues. CDR1 is SNHLY, CDR2 FYNNEI, per germline. Written as DNA, the CDR3 is TGTGCCAGCACCCCCCAACAGGAGCTATATGGCTACACCTTC. It encodes CASTPQQELYGYTF.

This clonotype was seen many times. This chain connects TRBV11-3 to TRBJ2-3; TRBD2 matches 8 bases. In germline, CDR1 is SGHNT, CDR2 YENEEA. V shed 5 bases, J shed 3 bases, and the junction held 7 bases outside the gene matches. This CDR3 has 15 residues. The CDR3, as DNA: TGTGCCAGCAGCCCCGGGGGGGGGCCAACAGATACGCAGTATTTT. Its protein product is CASSPGGGPTDTQYF.

This clonotype was observed at least ten times. This sequence joins TRBV28 and TRBJ2-7, with 11 bases identical to TRBD2. This CDR3 has 19 amino acids. Trimming cost V 5 bases and J 2 bases; bases outside gene matches: 17. Germline V gene data show CDR1 as MDHEN and CDR2 as SYDVKM. The CDR3 bases are TGTGCCAGCAGTCCTGGGGGGGGGCTAGCGGGAGGACTAGCCTACGAGCAGTACTTC. This sequence encodes CASSPGGGLAGGLAYEQYF.

The rearrangement links TRBV7-9 to TRBJ1-2; D call uncertain. The V and J ends lost 2 bases and 8 bases respectively, with 6 bases between them. The CDR3 extends over 11 amino acids. In germline, CDR1 is SEHNR, CDR2 FQNEAQ (reference sequence). The CDR3 bases are TGTGCCAGCAGCTTATCCGACGGCTACACCTTC. It is translated as CASSLSDGYTF.

Concerning this clonotype: A much larger clonotype is one base distant, so this may be a read error. The chain links TRBV7-8 to TRBJ2-7; 7 bases agree with TRBD1. The CDR3 runs 13 residues. Germline V gives CDR1 SGHVS, CDR2 FQNEAQ. The CDR3 sequence is CASGLGQQYEQYF. The CDR3, as DNA: TGTGCCAGCGGCTTGGGACAGCAGTACGAGCAGTACTTC.